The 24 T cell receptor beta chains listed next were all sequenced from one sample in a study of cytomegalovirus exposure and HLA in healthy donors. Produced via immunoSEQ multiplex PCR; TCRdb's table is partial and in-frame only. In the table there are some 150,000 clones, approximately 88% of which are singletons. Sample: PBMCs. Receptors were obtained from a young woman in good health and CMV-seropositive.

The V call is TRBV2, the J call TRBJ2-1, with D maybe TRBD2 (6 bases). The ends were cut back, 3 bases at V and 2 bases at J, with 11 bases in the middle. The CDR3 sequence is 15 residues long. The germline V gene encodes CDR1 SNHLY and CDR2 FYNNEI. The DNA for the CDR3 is TGTGCCAGCAGTGAGGACTACCCAACCTACAATGAGCAGTTCTTC. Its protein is CASSEDYPTYNEQFF.

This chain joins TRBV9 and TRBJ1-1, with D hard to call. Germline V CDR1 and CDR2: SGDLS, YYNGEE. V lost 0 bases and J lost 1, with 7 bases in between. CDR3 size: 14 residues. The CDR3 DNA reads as TGTGCCAGCAGCGTAGGAACTTCGAACACTGAAGCTTTCTTT. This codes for CASSVGTSNTEAFF.

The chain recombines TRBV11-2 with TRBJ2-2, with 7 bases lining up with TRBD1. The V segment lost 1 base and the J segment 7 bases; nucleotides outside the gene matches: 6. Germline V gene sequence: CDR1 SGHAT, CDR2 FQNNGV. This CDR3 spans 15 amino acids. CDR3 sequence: CASSLGQGLVGELFF. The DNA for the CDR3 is TGTGCCAGCAGCTTAGGACAGGGTTTGGTCGGGGAGCTGTTTTTT.

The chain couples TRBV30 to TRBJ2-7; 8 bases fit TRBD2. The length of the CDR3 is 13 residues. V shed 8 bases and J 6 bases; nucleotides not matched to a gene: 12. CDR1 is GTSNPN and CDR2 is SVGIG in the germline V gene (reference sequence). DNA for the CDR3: TGTGCCACCCGAACTCCGGGAGGGCTCGAGCAGTACTTC. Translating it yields CATRTPGGLEQYF.

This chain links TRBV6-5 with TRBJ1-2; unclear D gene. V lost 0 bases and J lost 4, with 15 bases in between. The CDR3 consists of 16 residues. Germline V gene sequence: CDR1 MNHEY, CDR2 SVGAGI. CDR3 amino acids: CASSYSKPRSGYGYTF. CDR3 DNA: TGTGCCAGCAGTTACTCGAAACCCCGGTCCGGCTATGGCTACACCTTC.

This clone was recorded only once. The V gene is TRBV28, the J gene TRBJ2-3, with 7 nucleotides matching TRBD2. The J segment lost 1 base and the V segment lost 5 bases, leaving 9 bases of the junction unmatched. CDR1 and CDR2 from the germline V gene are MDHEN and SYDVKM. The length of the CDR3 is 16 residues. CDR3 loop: CASSIPSGVGTDTQYF. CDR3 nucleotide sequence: TGTGCCAGCAGTATCCCTAGCGGAGTGGGCACAGATACGCAGTATTTT.

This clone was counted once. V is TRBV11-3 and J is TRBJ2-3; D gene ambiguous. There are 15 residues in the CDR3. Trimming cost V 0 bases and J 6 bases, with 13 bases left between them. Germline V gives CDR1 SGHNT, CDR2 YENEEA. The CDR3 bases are TGTGCCAGCAGCTTAGAACAACAGATTTACGATACGCAGTATTTT. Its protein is CASSLEQQIYDTQYF.

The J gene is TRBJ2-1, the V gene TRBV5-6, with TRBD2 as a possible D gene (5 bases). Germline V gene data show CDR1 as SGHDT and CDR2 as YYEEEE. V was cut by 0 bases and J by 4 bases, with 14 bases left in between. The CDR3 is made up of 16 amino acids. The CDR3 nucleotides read TGTGCCAGCAGCTTGGGAGGGAATAGGGTTTACAATGAGCAGTTCTTC. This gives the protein CASSLGGNRVYNEQFF. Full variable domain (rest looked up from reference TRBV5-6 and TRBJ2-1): DAGVTQSPTHLIKTRGQQVTLRCSPKSGHDTVSWYQQALGQGPQFIFQYYEEEERQRGNFPDRFSGHQFPNYSSELNVNALLLGDSALYLCASSLGGNRVYNEQFFGPGTRLTVL.

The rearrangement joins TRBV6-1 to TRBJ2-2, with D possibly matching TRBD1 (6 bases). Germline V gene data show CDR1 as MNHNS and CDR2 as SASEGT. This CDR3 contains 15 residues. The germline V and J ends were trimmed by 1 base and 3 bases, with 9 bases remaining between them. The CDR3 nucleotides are TGTGCCAGCAGTGAAGGACAGGACTACACCGGGGAGCTGTTTTTT. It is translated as CASSEGQDYTGELFF.

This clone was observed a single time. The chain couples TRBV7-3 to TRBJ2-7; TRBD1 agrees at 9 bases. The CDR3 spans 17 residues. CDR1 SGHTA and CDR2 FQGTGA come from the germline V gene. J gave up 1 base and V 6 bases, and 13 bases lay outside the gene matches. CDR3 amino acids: CASRTPLGTGHSYEQYF. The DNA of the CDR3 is TGTGCCAGCAGAACACCCTTAGGGACAGGGCATTCCTACGAGCAGTACTTC.

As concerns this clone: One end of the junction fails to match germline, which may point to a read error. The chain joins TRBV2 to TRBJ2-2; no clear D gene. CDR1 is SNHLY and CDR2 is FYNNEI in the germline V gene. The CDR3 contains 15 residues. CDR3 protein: CASNENGDYTGELFF. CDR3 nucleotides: TGTGCCAGCAATGAAAATGGCGACTACACCGGGGAGCTGTTTTTT.

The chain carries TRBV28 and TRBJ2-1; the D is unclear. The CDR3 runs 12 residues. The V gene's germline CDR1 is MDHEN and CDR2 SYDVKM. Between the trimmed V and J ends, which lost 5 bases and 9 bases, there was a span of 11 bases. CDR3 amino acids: CASSAVVVEQFF. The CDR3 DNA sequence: TGTGCCAGCAGTGCCGTAGTGGTTGAGCAGTTCTTC.

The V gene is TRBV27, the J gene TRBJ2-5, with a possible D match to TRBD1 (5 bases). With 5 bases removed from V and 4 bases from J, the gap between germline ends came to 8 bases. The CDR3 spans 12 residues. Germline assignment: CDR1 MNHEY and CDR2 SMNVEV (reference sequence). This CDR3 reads CASSPQGETQYF. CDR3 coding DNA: TGTGCCAGCAGTCCCCAGGGAGAGACCCAGTACTTC.

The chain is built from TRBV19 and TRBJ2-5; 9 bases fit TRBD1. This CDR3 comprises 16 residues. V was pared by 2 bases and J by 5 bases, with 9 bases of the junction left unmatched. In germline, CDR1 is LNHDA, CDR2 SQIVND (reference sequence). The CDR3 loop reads CASSILPGQGGETQYF. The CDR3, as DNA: TGTGCCAGTAGTATACTACCGGGACAGGGAGGGGAGACCCAGTACTTC.

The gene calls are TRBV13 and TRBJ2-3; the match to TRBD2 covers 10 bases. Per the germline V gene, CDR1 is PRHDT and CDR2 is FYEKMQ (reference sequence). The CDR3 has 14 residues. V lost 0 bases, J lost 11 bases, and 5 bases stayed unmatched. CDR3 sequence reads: CASSLGRLAGWQYF. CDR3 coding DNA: TGTGCCAGCAGCTTAGGCCGACTAGCGGGTTGGCAGTATTTT.

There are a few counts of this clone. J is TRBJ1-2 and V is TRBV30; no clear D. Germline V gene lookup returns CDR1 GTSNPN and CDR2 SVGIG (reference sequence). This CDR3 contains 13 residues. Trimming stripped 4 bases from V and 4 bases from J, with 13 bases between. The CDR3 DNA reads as TGTGCCTGGAACCTCGAGAGGGTCTATGGCTACACCTTC. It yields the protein CAWNLERVYGYTF. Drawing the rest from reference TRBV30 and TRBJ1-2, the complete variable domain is SQTIHQWPATLVQPVGSPLSLECTVEGTSNPNLYWYRQAAGRGLQLLFYSVGIGQISSEVPQNLSASRPQDRQFILSSKKLLLSDSGFYLCAWNLERVYGYTFGSGTRLTVV.

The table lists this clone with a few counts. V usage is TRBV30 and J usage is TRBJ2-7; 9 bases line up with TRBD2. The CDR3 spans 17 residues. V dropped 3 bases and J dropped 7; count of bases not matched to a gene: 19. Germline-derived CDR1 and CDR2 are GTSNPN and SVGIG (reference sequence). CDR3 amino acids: CAWSPRLGLAHHVEQYF. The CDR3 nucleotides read TGTGCCTGGAGCCCCAGGCTGGGACTAGCCCACCATGTGGAGCAGTACTTC. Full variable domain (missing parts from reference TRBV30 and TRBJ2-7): SQTIHQWPATLVQPVGSPLSLECTVEGTSNPNLYWYRQAAGRGLQLLFYSVGIGQISSEVPQNLSASRPQDRQFILSSKKLLLSDSGFYLCAWSPRLGLAHHVEQYFGPGTRLTVT.

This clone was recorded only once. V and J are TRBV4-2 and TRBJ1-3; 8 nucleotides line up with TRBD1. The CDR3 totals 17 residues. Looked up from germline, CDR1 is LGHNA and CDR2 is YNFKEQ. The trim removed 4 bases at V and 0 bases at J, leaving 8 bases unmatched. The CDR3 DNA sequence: TGTGCCAGCAGCCCTAGACAGGACAGGGACTCTGGAAACACCATATATTTT. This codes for CASSPRQDRDSGNTIYF.

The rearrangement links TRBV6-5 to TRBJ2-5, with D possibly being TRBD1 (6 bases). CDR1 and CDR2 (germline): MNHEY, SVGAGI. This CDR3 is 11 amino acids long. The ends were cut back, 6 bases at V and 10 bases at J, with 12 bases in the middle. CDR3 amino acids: CASRDSSVQYF. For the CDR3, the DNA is TGTGCCAGCAGGGACAGCTCGGTCCAGTACTTC.

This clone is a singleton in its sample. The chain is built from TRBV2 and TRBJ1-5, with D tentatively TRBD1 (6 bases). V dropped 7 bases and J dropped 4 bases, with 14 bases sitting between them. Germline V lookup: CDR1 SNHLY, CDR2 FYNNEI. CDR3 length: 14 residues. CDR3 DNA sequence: TGTGCCAGCAACCCGGGGACACCAAATCAGCCCCAGCATTTT. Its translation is CASNPGTPNQPQHF.

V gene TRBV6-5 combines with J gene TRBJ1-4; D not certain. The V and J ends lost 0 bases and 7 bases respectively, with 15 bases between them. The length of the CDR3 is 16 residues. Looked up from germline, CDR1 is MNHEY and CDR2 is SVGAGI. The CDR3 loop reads CASSYSSGLGGEKLFF. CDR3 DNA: TGTGCCAGCAGTTACTCGTCTGGGCTAGGAGGTGAAAAACTGTTTTTT.

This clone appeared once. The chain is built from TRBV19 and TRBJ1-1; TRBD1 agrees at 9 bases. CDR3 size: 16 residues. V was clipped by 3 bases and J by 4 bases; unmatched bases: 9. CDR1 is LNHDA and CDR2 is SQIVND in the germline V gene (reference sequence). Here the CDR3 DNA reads TGTGCCAGTAGTATTACCGGGACAGGGTTTGTCACTGAAGCTTTCTTT. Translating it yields CASSITGTGFVTEAFF.

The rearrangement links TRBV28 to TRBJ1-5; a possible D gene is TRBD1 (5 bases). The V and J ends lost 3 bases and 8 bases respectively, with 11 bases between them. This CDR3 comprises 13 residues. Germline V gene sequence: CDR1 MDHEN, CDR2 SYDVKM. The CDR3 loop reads CASSLGGIKPQHF. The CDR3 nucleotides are TGTGCCAGCAGTTTGGGGGGAATTAAGCCCCAGCATTTT.

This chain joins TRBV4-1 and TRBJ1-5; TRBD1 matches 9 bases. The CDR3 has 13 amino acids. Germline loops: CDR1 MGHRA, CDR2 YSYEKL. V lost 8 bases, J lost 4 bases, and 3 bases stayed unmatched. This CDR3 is CASRGQGNQPQHF. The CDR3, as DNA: TGCGCCAGCCGAGGACAGGGGAATCAGCCCCAGCATTTT.